This T cell receptor beta chain was identified during a study of shared clonotypes between healthy human individuals. Sequencing was performed with immunoSEQ multiplex PCR; in TCRdb, only in-frame clones are kept and a portion is missing. This table holds some 2 million clones, about 95% found once. Germline V CDR1 and CDR2: SNHLY, FYNNEI. V dropped 2 bases and J dropped 6; count of bases not matched to a gene: 1. CDR3 size: 12 residues. Positive CCR7 selection of CD45RO-negative cells yielded the naive CD8 cells, and terminally differentiated effector memory CD45RA+ cells were excluded. Sequencing used naive CD8+ T cells sorted from blood. The V gene is TRBV2, the J gene TRBJ2-7; TRBD2 agrees at 7 bases. The clonotype comes from a young man in good health. The CDR3 here is CASSELAAEQYF. The DNA of the CDR3 is TGTGCCAGCAGTGAACTAGCGGCCGAGCAGTACTTC.